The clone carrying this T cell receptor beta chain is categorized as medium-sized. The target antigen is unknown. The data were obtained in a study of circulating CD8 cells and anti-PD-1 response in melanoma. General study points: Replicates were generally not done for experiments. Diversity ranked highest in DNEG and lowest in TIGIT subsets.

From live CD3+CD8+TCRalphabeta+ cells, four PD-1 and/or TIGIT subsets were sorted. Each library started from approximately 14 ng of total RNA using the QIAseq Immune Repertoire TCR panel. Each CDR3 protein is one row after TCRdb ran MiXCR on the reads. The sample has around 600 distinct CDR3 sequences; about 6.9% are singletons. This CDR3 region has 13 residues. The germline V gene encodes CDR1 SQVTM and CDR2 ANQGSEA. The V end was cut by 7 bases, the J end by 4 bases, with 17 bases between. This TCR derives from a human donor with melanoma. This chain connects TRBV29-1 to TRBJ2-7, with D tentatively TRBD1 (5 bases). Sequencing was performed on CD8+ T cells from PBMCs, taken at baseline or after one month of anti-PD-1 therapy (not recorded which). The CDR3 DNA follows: TGCAGCGCTGTCTCCGACAGAGATTACGAGCAGTACTTC. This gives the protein CSAVSDRDYEQYF.